This T cell receptor (beta chain) appears in the sequencing data of a study of cytomegalovirus exposure and HLA in healthy donors. Comments on this clone: Its antigen is still unknown.

PCR was performed using 60 Vbeta and 13 Jbeta primers. Measured with immunoSEQ multiplex PCR; TCRdb has only the in-frame clones, and not every one. This sample has about 140,000 clones, with around 77% found just once. Study-level points and caveats: Rarity characterized most TCR sequences, yet some public TCRs appeared in many donors.

This sequence originates from a woman aged 50 to 60 in good health and CMV-seronegative. The sample was PBMCs.

CDR3 sequence reads: CASSIGEAYGYTF. CDR3 nucleotides: TGTGCCAGTAGTATCGGAGAAGCCTATGGCTACACCTTC. The rearrangement links TRBV19 to TRBJ1-2; D is unresolved. CDR1 is LNHDA, CDR2 SQIVND, per germline (reference sequence). V lost 3 bases and J 4 bases, leaving 9 bases between the germline ends. The CDR3 consists of 13 residues.